A selection of T cell receptor beta chains follows, all from one sample in a study of beta chain features in type 1 diabetes. The table came from immunoSEQ multiplex PCR; TCRdb's copy has only in-frame clones and leaves some out. The sample lists roughly 500,000 clones; roughly an eighth were seen once. Material for sequencing was naive CD4+ T cells from blood. The receptors were sampled from a woman aged 18-29 years in good health. Each CDR3 is given with its conserved first and last residue. The D gene is left open where the match is weak. Clone size is stated in some rows and not others, as once, few, many or a class when expanded.

TRBJ2-4 | few | TRBV5-6 | . | CASNDWALAKNIQYF | TGTGCCAGCAACGACTGGGCACTAGCCAAAAACATTCAGTACTTC
TRBJ1-1 | . | TRBV7-2 | . | CASSSQQGAGTEAFF | TGTGCCAGCAGCTCCCAACAGGGAGCTGGAACTGAAGCTTTCTTT
TRBJ2-7 | few | TRBV21-1 | . | CASSKKRYEQYF | TGTGCCAGCAGCAAAAAGCGGTACGAGCAGTACTTC
TRBJ2-6 | . | TRBV4-2 | TRBD1 | CASSQKDRPSGANVLTF | TGTGCCAGCAGCCAAAAGGACAGGCCCTCTGGGGCCAACGTCCTGACTTTC
TRBJ2-1 | few | TRBV5-4 | . | CASSRSGGLYNEQFF | TGTGCCAGCAGCCGTTCGGGGGGCCTCTACAATGAGCAGTTCTTC
TRBJ1-2 | . | TRBV19 | TRBD1 | CATDRTGGSYGYTF | TGTGCCACGGACCGGACAGGGGGTAGCTATGGCTACACCTTC
TRBJ2-3 | . | TRBV12-5 | . | CASGFISTDTQYF | TGTGCTAGTGGTTTCATCAGCACAGATACGCAGTATTTT
TRBJ1-2 | . | TRBV7-2 | TRBD1 | CASTPGGASYTF | TGTGCCAGCACCCCAGGGGGGGCGAGCTACACCTTC
TRBJ1-6 | few | TRBV27 | . | CARSRQSFTLHF | TGTGCCCGCTCGAGGCAGAGTTTCACCCTCCACTTT
TRBJ2-5 | few | TRBV30 | TRBD2 | CAWRAGGQKETQYF | TGTGCCTGGAGAGCGGGGGGACAGAAAGAGACCCAGTACTTC
TRBJ2-5 | few | TRBV2 | TRBD2 | CASSEERGVQETQYF | TGTGCCAGCAGTGAAGAGCGGGGGGTACAAGAGACCCAGTACTTC
TRBJ2-4 | few | TRBV4-1 | . | CASSQVLIAKNIQYF | TGCGCCAGCAGCCAAGTATTAATAGCCAAAAACATTCAGTACTTC
TRBJ1-1 | few | TRBV29-1 | . | CSGNGQTEAFF | TGCAGCGGGAATGGACAGACTGAAGCTTTCTTT
TRBJ2-7 | . | TRBV5-4 | . | CASSPPGSRGYVYF | TGTGCCAGCAGTCCGCCTGGATCTCGCGGATATGTGTACTTC
TRBJ2-3 | few | TRBV7-2 | . | CASSPSAGLTDTQYF | TGTGCCAGCAGCCCGAGCGCCGGGCTCACAGATACGCAGTATTTT
TRBJ2-5 | . | TRBV7-2 | TRBD2 | CASSLKGGLAALYF | TGTGCCAGCAGCTTAAAAGGGGGACTAGCGGCTTTGTACTTC
TRBJ2-3 | . | TRBV6-1 | . | CASSPRDSGGDTQYF | TGTGCCAGCAGTCCTCGGGACTCCGGAGGCGATACGCAGTATTTT
TRBJ2-4 | . | TRBV11-3 | . | CASSLTGPLGAKNIQYF | TGTGCCAGCAGCTTAACAGGGCCGCTCGGAGCCAAAAACATTCAGTACTTC
TRBJ1-1 | few | TRBV7-8 | . | CASSLALAGGTEAFF | TGTGCCAGCAGCCTCGCATTGGCCGGAGGTACTGAAGCTTTCTTT
TRBJ2-3 | few | TRBV7-2 | . | CASSLLGDTQYF | TGTGCCAGCAGCTTATTAGGGGATACGCAGTATTTT
TRBJ1-5 | few | TRBV7-2 | TRBD1 | CASSTDRHSNQPQHF | TGTGCCAGCAGCACGGACAGGCATAGCAATCAGCCCCAGCATTTT
TRBJ1-1 | . | TRBV29-1 | . | CSASNTEAFF | TGCAGCGCCTCGAACACTGAAGCTTTCTTT
TRBJ1-2 | . | TRBV27 | TRBD1 | CASSSWTGSGYTF | TGTGCCAGCAGTTCCTGGACAGGGTCGGGCTACACCTTC
TRBJ2-1 | . | TRBV7-3 | TRBD1 | CASSLNPSTGGSYNEQFF | TGTGCCAGCAGCTTAAACCCCTCGACAGGGGGATCCTACAATGAGCAGTTCTTC
TRBJ1-1 | . | TRBV4-2 | TRBD1 | CASSPFRGGKTEAFF | TGTGCCAGCAGCCCATTCAGGGGGGGCAAGACTGAAGCTTTCTTT
TRBJ1-1 | few | TRBV18 | . | CASSPPGQNTEAFF | TGTGCCAGCTCACCACCGGGACAGAACACTGAAGCTTTCTTT
TRBJ2-2 | . | TRBV29-1 | . | CSFRRAGELFF | TGCAGCTTTCGTAGGGCCGGGGAGCTGTTTTTT
TRBJ2-3 | . | TRBV27 | . | CASSPSGRGRDTQYF | TGTGCCAGCAGTCCCAGCGGCCGGGGCCGGGATACGCAGTATTTT
TRBJ2-2 | few | TRBV12-5 | TRBD2 | CASGPPGLVVNTGELFF | TGTGCTAGTGGGCCCCCGGGACTAGTGGTTAACACCGGGGAGCTGTTTTTT
TRBJ2-1 | . | TRBV2 | TRBD2 | CASNGLAGGEQFF | TGTGCCAGCAATGGACTAGCGGGAGGTGAGCAGTTCTTC
TRBJ2-1 | . | TRBV2 | TRBD1 | CASSGSDRGPQPPYNEQFF | TGTGCCAGCAGTGGGTCGGACAGGGGCCCTCAACCCCCCTACAATGAGCAGTTCTTC
TRBJ2-3 | few | TRBV18 | . | CASSPPRDTQYF | TGTGCCAGCTCACCACCGCGGGATACGCAGTATTTT
TRBJ2-5 | few | TRBV13 | . | CASSLLGQETQYF | TGTGCCAGCAGCTTATTAGGGCAAGAGACCCAGTACTTC
TRBJ2-3 | . | TRBV4-3 | . | CASSQGASTSTDTQYF | TGCGCCAGCAGCCAAGGTGCTAGCACTAGCACAGATACGCAGTATTTT
TRBJ2-4 | few | TRBV2 | . | CASSEGSPIAKNIQYF | TGTGCCAGCAGTGAGGGGAGTCCGATAGCCAAAAACATTCAGTACTTC
TRBJ1-1 | . | TRBV7-3 | . | CASSLNRAQNTEAFF | TGTGCCAGCAGCTTAAACAGGGCCCAGAACACTGAAGCTTTCTTT
TRBJ2-7 | . | TRBV2 | TRBD2 | CASTGTSGYEQYF | TGTGCCAGCACGGGGACTAGCGGCTACGAGCAGTACTTC
TRBJ1-1 | few | TRBV6-6 | . | CASSYSENTEAFF | TGTGCCAGCAGTTACTCAGAGAACACTGAAGCTTTCTTT
TRBJ2-1 | . | TRBV7-8 | TRBD1 | CASSLGQALRGYNEQFF | TGTGCCAGCAGCTTGGGACAGGCTTTAAGGGGGTACAATGAGCAGTTCTTC
TRBJ2-1 | . | TRBV4-1 | . | CASSLPKWQGGLINEQFF | TGCGCCAGCAGCCTCCCGAAGTGGCAGGGGGGCCTAATTAATGAGCAGTTCTTC
TRBJ2-2 | few | TRBV29-1 | TRBD1 | CSVDRVQGTGELFF | TGCAGCGTGGACAGGGTTCAGGGTACCGGGGAGCTGTTTTTT
TRBJ1-2 | few | TRBV15 | TRBD1 | CATSRPTGGSYGYTF | TGTGCCACCAGCAGGCCCACAGGGGGTAGCTATGGCTACACCTTC
TRBJ1-5 | . | TRBV5-6 | . | CASSLLGNQPQHF | TGTGCCAGCAGCTTGCTCGGCAATCAGCCCCAGCATTTT
TRBJ2-5 | few | TRBV15 | . | CATSRDLTGSLETQYF | TGTGCCACCAGCAGAGATCTAACAGGGTCATTGGAGACCCAGTACTTC
TRBJ2-3 | few | TRBV7-9 | . | CASSLALVDTQYF | TGTGCCAGCAGCTTAGCGTTAGTAGATACGCAGTATTTT
TRBJ1-5 | few | TRBV7-3 | . | CASSFTGNQPQHF | TGTGCCAGCAGCTTTACAGGGAATCAGCCCCAGCATTTT
TRBJ2-3 | . | TRBV2 | . | CASSDLNTQYF | TGTGCCAGCAGTGATCTCAATACGCAGTATTTT
TRBJ1-1 | few | TRBV29-1 | . | CSVGGRGNTEAFF | TGCAGCGTTGGAGGGAGAGGGAACACTGAAGCTTTCTTT
TRBJ1-2 | once | TRBV27 | . | CASSPTGSNGYTF | TGTGCCAGCAGCCCCACAGGTAGCAATGGCTACACCTTC
TRBJ2-7 | few | TRBV7-8 | TRBD1 | CASSPKRQGINEQYF | TGTGCCAGCAGCCCTAAACGACAGGGAATCAACGAGCAGTACTTC
TRBJ2-2 | few | TRBV11-2 | . | CASSLANGRGEELFF | TGTGCCAGCAGCTTAGCGAATGGCAGGGGCGAGGAGCTGTTTTTT
TRBJ2-1 | . | TRBV5-1 | . | CASSLTGSGDEQFF | TGCGCCAGCAGCTTAACAGGTAGCGGAGACGAGCAGTTCTTC
TRBJ1-2 | few | TRBV7-2 | . | CASSLYSPNYGYTF | TGTGCCAGCAGCTTATACTCCCCTAACTATGGCTACACCTTC
TRBJ2-3 | few | TRBV11-2 | . | CASSPQVGTSTDTQYF | TGTGCCAGCAGCCCCCAGGTGGGGACTAGCACAGATACGCAGTATTTT
TRBJ2-3 | . | TRBV18 | . | CASSPLGGGPTDTQYF | TGTGCCAGCTCACCCCTTGGCGGGGGCCCCACAGATACGCAGTATTTT
TRBJ2-1 | few | TRBV16 | TRBD1 | CASSPRQGLYNEQFF | TGTGCCAGCAGCCCCCGACAGGGATTATACAATGAGCAGTTCTTC
TRBJ1-5 | few | TRBV7-8 | . | CASTNYRDQPQHF | TGTGCCAGCACTAACTATCGGGACCAGCCCCAGCATTTT
TRBJ2-7 | . | TRBV18 | TRBD2 | CASSPPGLGSYEQYF | TGTGCCAGCTCCCCGCCGGGACTAGGGTCCTACGAGCAGTACTTC